Presented here are 26 T cell receptor beta chains from one specimen sequenced in a study of molecular identifiers for immune sequencing clone quantification. TCRdb re-called the PCR reads with MiXCR, one entry per CDR3 protein. Here the sample spans some 590,000 distinct CDR3 sequences, about 25% being singletons. The sequenced material came from naive CD8+ T cells from blood, with Jurkat cell RNA spiked in. Described subset: FACS-sorted CD8+CD4-CCR7+CD45RA+ naive T cells. The receptors shown here come from a human donor in good health. Some libraries in this study had Jurkat cell RNA spiked in.

This clonotype has more than one count but fewer than ten. The rearrangement links TRBV12-5 to TRBJ2-2; TRBD1 aligns across 7 bases. The CDR3 consists of 18 residues. V shed 3 bases, J shed 4 bases, and the junction held 14 bases outside the gene matches. CDR1 and CDR2 from the germline V gene are LGHNT and FRNRAP. The CDR3 reads CASGFYTGANEPTGELFF. The CDR3 DNA sequence: TGTGCTAGTGGTTTTTACACAGGGGCGAACGAACCCACCGGGGAGCTGTTTTTT.

Concerning this clonotype itself: A much more abundant neighbour one base away suggests this may be a read error. The chain links TRBV7-8 to TRBJ1-5, with a possible D match to TRBD1 (5 bases). Germline V gives CDR1 SGHVS, CDR2 FQNEAQ. The CDR3 is 17 residues long. The CDR3 region is CVSSQFAGTQILGPQHF. The CDR3 DNA is TGTGTCAGCAGCCAATTTGCCGGGACCCAGATATTAGGGCCCCAGCATTTT.

Of note for this clonotype: One junction end does not reproduce the germline sequence, and a read error may be involved. This chain joins TRBV27 and TRBJ2-7, with D tentatively TRBD1 or TRBD2 (6 bases each). This CDR3 contains 16 residues. Germline V gene data show CDR1 as MNHEY and CDR2 as SMNVEV (reference sequence). The CDR3 reads CASNSNALQGGDDQYF. The CDR3 DNA follows: TGTGCCAGCAATAGTAACGCGCTACAGGGAGGCGACGACCAGTACTTC.

This clonotype occurred many times. This chain connects TRBV4-3 to TRBJ2-7; D ambiguous. Trimming removed 1 base from V and 0 bases from J, with 10 bases in between. The germline V gene encodes CDR1 LGHNA and CDR2 YSLEER. CDR3 length: 15 amino acids. CDR3 coding DNA: TGCGCCAGCAGCCAAGGAGTTTCAAGCTCCTACGAGCAGTACTTC. Translated, it gives CASSQGVSSSYEQYF.

Many counts were recorded for this clonotype. The CDR3 sequence: CASSLGMGAENQPQHF. The CDR3 coding sequence is TGTGCCAGCAGTTTAGGAATGGGGGCAGAAAATCAGCCCCAGCATTTT. The rearrangement links TRBV12-3 or TRBV12-4 to TRBJ1-5, with a possible D match to TRBD1 (6 bases). The V and J ends lost 1 base and 4 bases respectively, with 14 bases between them. The CDR3 extends over 16 amino acids.

CDR3 sequence: CAFRLGQNEQYF. The CDR3 DNA reads as TGTGCCTTTCGATTGGGACAGAACGAGCAGTACTTC. The gene calls are TRBV6-2 or TRBV6-3 and TRBJ2-7, with 7 positions matching TRBD1. The germline gives CDR1 MNHEY, CDR2 SVGEGT. This CDR3 contains 12 residues. With 11 bases clipped from V and 5 bases from J, the junction kept 9 bases outside the gene matches.

Only a few counts were recorded for this clonotype. The V call is TRBV6-5, the J call TRBJ2-1; 8 positions match TRBD2. This CDR3 spans 16 amino acids. V dropped 5 bases and J dropped 3; count of bases not matched to a gene: 9. Germline CDR1 MNHEY, CDR2 SVGAGI. CDR3 in amino acids: CASSNLAGTSYNEQFF. The CDR3 bases are TGTGCCAGCAGTAACTTAGCGGGGACCAGCTACAATGAGCAGTTCTTC.

In its sample, this clonotype was seen many times. The V gene is TRBV29-1, the J gene TRBJ1-1, with TRBD1 identical over 9 bases. J was trimmed by 4 bases and V by 0 bases; bases with no gene match: 3. The CDR3 totals 14 residues. Per the germline V gene, CDR1 is SQVTM and CDR2 is ANQGSEA. Written as DNA, the CDR3 is TGCAGCGTTGAAGAACCGGACAGGGGCACTGAAGCTTTCTTT. The encoded protein is CSVEEPDRGTEAFF.

This clonotype was recorded a few times. This chain uses TRBV5-7 with TRBJ1-2; D is uncertain. TRBV5-7 is an open reading frame whose function is uncertain. CDR3 length: 15 residues. V was clipped by 0 bases and J by 0 bases, with 9 bases between them. The DNA of the CDR3 is TGTGCCAGCAGCTTGGTGGTATGGACTAACTATGGCTACACCTTC. Amino acid sequence: CASSLVVWTNYGYTF.

To note about this clonotype: Germline is not matched at one junction end, which may reflect a read error. This chain uses TRBV4-1 with TRBJ2-1, with 7 nucleotides matching TRBD2. The CDR3 is 16 residues long. Per germline, CDR1 MGHRA and CDR2 YSYEKL. CDR3 bases: TGCACCAGCAGCCAACCAACTAGCGATTACTACAATGAGCAGTTCTTC. Its translation: CTSSQPTSDYYNEQFF.

The genes are TRBV6-6 and TRBJ1-2, with D perhaps TRBD1 (6 bases). V lost 2 bases, J lost 0 bases, and 19 bases lay in between. Per germline, CDR1 MNHNY and CDR2 SVGAGI (reference sequence). CDR3 size: 18 residues. The CDR3 DNA is TGTGCCAGCAGTTACGTTTTTTGGGCAGGGGCCCCTAACTATGGCTACACCTTC. Translation: CASSYVFWAGAPNYGYTF.

In the case of this clonotype: Just one base apart from a much larger clone, this may be a read error. The J gene is TRBJ1-1, the V gene TRBV27; unclear D gene. V lost 4 bases, J lost 5 bases, and 17 bases lay in between. The germline CDR1 and CDR2 sequences are MNHEY and SMNVEV (reference sequence). This CDR3 spans 15 amino acids. The CDR3 sequence is CASSWSVRRATEAFF. CDR3 in DNA: TGTGCCAGCAGTTGGTCAGTGCGGAGGGCAACTGAAGCTTTCTTT.

The sample holds a few counts of this clonotype. The chain joins TRBV20-1 to TRBJ2-3, with 9 bases identical to TRBD2. The CDR3 is 16 amino acids. Looked up from germline, CDR1 is DFQATT and CDR2 is SNEGSKA (reference sequence). V gave up 6 bases and J gave up 5 bases; unmatched junction bases: 15. This chain's CDR3 is CSADPRERGVVDTQYF. The CDR3 nucleotides are TGCAGTGCAGACCCTAGGGAGCGGGGGGTGGTAGATACGCAGTATTTT.

To note about this clonotype: This may be a read error: a much more frequent sequence differs by one nucleotide. The rearrangement uses TRBV4-3 and TRBJ2-3; TRBD2 matches at 8 bases. Germline values: CDR1 LGHNA, CDR2 YSLEER. This CDR3 is built from 19 residues. V was clipped by 1 base and J by 0 bases; unmatched bases: 12. The CDR3 DNA follows: TGCGCCAGCAGCCAAGCCGGGGGCAATAGCGGGACTAGCACAGATACGCAGTATTTT. Translating gives CASSQAGGNSGTSTDTQYF.

As regards this clonotype: A much larger clone lies one base from this, so it may be a read error. The chain couples TRBV6-5 to TRBJ1-1, with D hard to call. This CDR3 region has 16 residues. In germline, CDR1 is MNHEY, CDR2 SVGAGI. Trimming shortened V by 7 bases and J by 1 base, and 19 bases separated the two germline ends. For the CDR3, the DNA is TGTGCCAGCAATACCGGCGAGGCTCCGGGGAACACTGAAGCTTTCTTT. Residues: CASNTGEAPGNTEAFF.

The sample holds many counts of this clonotype. For the CDR3, the DNA is TGCAGCGTCAGGGGAAGCACCGGGGAGCTGTTTTTT. It is translated as CSVRGSTGELFF. V and J are TRBV29-1 and TRBJ2-2, with TRBD1 as a possible D gene (6 bases). Germline V CDR1 and CDR2: SQVTM, ANQGSEA. This CDR3 region has 12 residues. V shed 6 bases and J shed 4 bases, with 9 bases lying between them.

This clonotype appeared many times. This chain uses TRBV7-9 with TRBJ1-1; 8 nucleotides match TRBD1. This CDR3 spans 17 amino acids. Germline CDR1 reads SEHNR; CDR2 reads FQNEAQ (reference sequence). V dropped 4 bases and J dropped 1; count of bases not matched to a gene: 11. The CDR3 bases are TGTGCCAGCAGCTCCCCGGGACAGGTCTCTAGGAACACTGAAGCTTTCTTT. It yields the protein CASSSPGQVSRNTEAFF.

V gene TRBV4-1 combines with J gene TRBJ2-7; 7 bases line up with TRBD1. The CDR3 is 15 residues long. Trimming at V came to 1 base and at J to 2 bases, leaving 5 bases not matched to a gene. The V gene's germline CDR1 is MGHRA and CDR2 YSYEKL. CDR3 bases: TGCGCCAGCAGCCAAGGTCGGGACAGTCCCTACGAGCAGTACTTC. Its translation is CASSQGRDSPYEQYF.

Remarks on this clonotype: This could be a read error, since a much larger clone is one nucleotide away. The chain links TRBV2 to TRBJ1-4, with 8 positions matching TRBD1. Germline CDR1 SNHLY, CDR2 FYNNEI. This CDR3 comprises 14 residues. The V segment lost 8 bases and the J segment 7 bases; nucleotides outside the gene matches: 9. The CDR3 loop reads CASAWGTGGEKLFF. CDR3 in DNA: TGTGCCAGCGCCTGGGGGACAGGTGGTGAAAAACTGTTTTTT.

In the case of this clonotype: This may stem from a read error, because a much larger clone lies one nucleotide away. The gene calls are TRBV7-2 and TRBJ2-3; 9 positions agree with TRBD2. Germline V CDR1 and CDR2: SGHTA, FQGNSA. With V trimmed by 5 bases and J by 4 bases, 16 bases remained unmatched. The CDR3 is made up of 18 amino acids. CDR3 sequence: CASSDGSSGILESDTQYF. CDR3 bases: TGTGCCAGCAGCGATGGGTCTAGCGGGATTTTGGAATCAGATACGCAGTATTTT.

Many counts were recorded for this clonotype. The chain is built from TRBV14 and TRBJ2-5; no definite D call. The CDR3 spans 14 residues. Germline CDR1 reads SGHDN; CDR2 reads FVKESK. The V and J ends lost 4 bases and 0 bases respectively, with 9 bases between them. CDR3 residues: CASSPVMYQETQYF. DNA for the CDR3: TGTGCCAGCAGCCCTGTTATGTACCAAGAGACCCAGTACTTC.

This clonotype was observed a few times. The genes are TRBV20-1 and TRBJ1-6; no reliable D call. The CDR3 spans 12 residues. Per germline, CDR1 DFQATT and CDR2 SNEGSKA (reference sequence). With 1 base removed from V and 8 bases from J, the gap between germline ends came to 6 bases. CDR3 coding DNA: TGCAGTGCTAGAGTTGAAGATTCACCCCTCCACTTT. Protein: CSARVEDSPLHF.

In its sample, this clonotype was seen many times. This CDR3 is CSARTSGIAEQYF. The DNA of the CDR3 is TGCAGTGCGAGGACTAGCGGGATTGCCGAGCAGTACTTC. This rearrangement joins TRBV20-1 to TRBJ2-7; 12 nucleotides line up with TRBD2. The V segment lost 6 bases and the J segment 6 bases; nucleotides outside the gene matches: 6. The CDR3 is 13 residues long. Germline V gene data show CDR1 as DFQATT and CDR2 as SNEGSKA (reference sequence).

Worth noting for this clonotype: A much larger clonotype is one base distant, so this may be a read error. The rearrangement joins TRBV6-1 to TRBJ1-1; D is unresolved. Looked up from germline, CDR1 is MNHNS and CDR2 is SASEGT. Trimming took off 6 bases at V and 5 bases at J, with 13 bases between the two ends. This CDR3 is 13 amino acids long. CDR3 loop: CASRSLLGTEAFF. CDR3 nucleotides: TGTGCCAGCAGAAGCCTTTTGGGGACTGAAGCTTTCTTT.

The J gene is TRBJ2-1, the V gene TRBV5-6; D ambiguous. The V and J ends lost 4 bases and 6 bases respectively, with 20 bases between them. CDR1 is SGHDT and CDR2 is YYEEEE in the germline V gene. CDR3 length: 16 amino acids. The CDR3 coding sequence is TGTGCCAGCAGCGTCAACCGTGGCAGTTACCTCAATGAGCAGTTCTTC. It codes for CASSVNRGSYLNEQFF.

V gene TRBV10-2 combines with J gene TRBJ2-3; D not resolved. CDR3 size: 12 residues. Germline V gene data show CDR1 as WSHSY and CDR2 as SAAADI. V lost 8 bases, J lost 2 bases, and 8 bases lay in between. DNA for the CDR3: TGCGCCAGCCGGAGCCCCACAGATACGCAGTATTTT. Its translation is CASRSPTDTQYF.